The T cell receptor (beta chain) described here comes from a study of shared clonotypes between healthy human individuals. Study-level findings and limits: The naive CD4 repertoires of a few donors were compared, and about 5% of clonotypes were shared. Compared with clonotypes that all four donors shared, non-shared clonotypes had lower generation probabilities.

Authors' processing steps: Filtering of immunoSEQ junctional sequences could not match full-length read filtering. Here immunoSEQ multiplex PCR was the method, and the copy in TCRdb shows in-frame clones only, minus some. Clone size and V and J calls were adopted from that table, with D and trimming inferred from the DNA. The table includes 1,100,000 or so clones, 78% detected once. As to this clone: Its antigen is still unknown. This specimen includes other DNA sequences encoding the same CDR3.

V shed 2 bases and J 5 bases; nucleotides not matched to a gene: 5. Germline CDR1 SGDLS, CDR2 YYNGEE. The length of the CDR3 is 14 residues. This rearrangement joins TRBV9 to TRBJ2-5; 8 bases line up with TRBD1. The TCR comes from a man aged 18 to 35 in good health. Some clones in this sample may be carry-over from other donors' samples. Sequencing input: memory CD4+ T cells from PBMCs. Sample subset: CD45RA-negative fraction. The CDR3 coding sequence is TGTGCCAGCAGCGTTCAGGGGGCCGGGGAGACCCAGTACTTC. Amino acid sequence: CASSVQGAGETQYF.